A single sample gave rise to the 31 T cell receptor beta chains below, sequenced in a study of shared clonotypes between healthy human individuals. The assay was immunoSEQ multiplex PCR, and TCRdb's table has in-frame clones only and misses some. The sample contains around 83,000 clones, about 65% of which appear only once. Input material: memory CD8+ T cells sorted from blood. Subset meaning: CD45RO+ cells pooled with CCR7-negative TemRA cells. The receptor set was obtained from a man aged 25 to 40 in good health.

The V gene is TRBV6-5, the J gene TRBJ2-1, with TRBD2 as a possible D gene (6 bases). The germline V gene has CDR1 MNHEY and CDR2 SVGAGI. This CDR3 has 12 residues. Trimming cost V 6 bases and J 4 bases, with 7 bases left between them. The CDR3 reads CASSRGYNEQFF. CDR3 coding DNA: TGTGCCAGCAGCCGGGGGTACAATGAGCAGTTCTTC.

This clone was found a few times. This chain connects TRBV25-1 to TRBJ1-1; D not certain. This CDR3 is built from 14 residues. V was pared by 4 bases and J by 1 base, with 10 bases between. Germline loops: CDR1 MGHDK, CDR2 SYGVNS. The CDR3 loop is CASSVGGGNTEAFF. DNA for the CDR3: TGTGCCAGCAGTGTAGGCGGTGGGAACACTGAAGCTTTCTTT.

This chain connects TRBV10-3 to TRBJ2-3; D is perhaps TRBD2 (6 bases). This CDR3 is 16 amino acids long. V dropped 4 bases and J dropped 2 bases, with 16 bases sitting between them. The V gene's germline CDR1 is ENHRY and CDR2 SYGVKD. CDR3 nucleotides: TGTGCCATCAGTGCCGGGGCGGGATTAAACACAGATACGCAGTATTTT. This translates into CAISAGAGLNTDTQYF.

This rearrangement joins TRBV19 to TRBJ2-5, with 8 bases identical to TRBD2. Germline V gene data show CDR1 as LNHDA and CDR2 as SQIVND (reference sequence). V lost 5 bases, J lost 1 base, and 3 bases stayed unmatched. This CDR3 spans 14 amino acids. This chain's CDR3 is CASSVAGPQETQYF. Here the CDR3 DNA reads TGTGCCAGTAGTGTAGCGGGACCCCAAGAGACCCAGTACTTC.

V and J are TRBV2 and TRBJ1-5; the D gene is possibly TRBD1 (5 bases). Looked up from germline, CDR1 is SNHLY and CDR2 is FYNNEI. V lost 3 bases and J lost 5, with 14 bases in between. The CDR3 contains 15 residues. CDR3 region: CASSDVATEDQPQHF. The DNA for the CDR3 is TGTGCCAGCAGTGATGTCGCGACAGAAGATCAGCCCCAGCATTTT.

The CDR3 loop is CASSPRQTSSGNTIYF. The CDR3 coding sequence is TGTGCCAGCTCACCAAGACAGACGAGCTCTGGAAACACCATATATTTT. This chain joins TRBV18 and TRBJ1-3, with a tentative D call TRBD1 (5 bases). The V end was cut by 2 bases, the J end by 0 bases, with 11 bases between. CDR3 length: 16 residues. CDR1 KGHSH and CDR2 LQKENI come from the germline V gene.

The V gene is TRBV6-6, the J gene TRBJ2-6; D remains unclear. This CDR3 spans 14 amino acids. Trimming took 7 bases from V and 2 from J, leaving 9 bases between them. The germline gives CDR1 MNHNY, CDR2 SVGAGI (reference sequence). CDR3 in DNA: TGTGCCAGCAACATGGGGACTGGGGCCAACGTCCTGACTTTC. Its protein is CASNMGTGANVLTF.

In this sample, this clone turned up a few times. A junction boundary mismatches the germline segment, possibly from a read error. This rearrangement joins TRBV25-1 to TRBJ2-7; D possibly matches TRBD1 or TRBD2 (5 bases each). The germline V gene encodes CDR1 MGHDK and CDR2 SYGVNS. The CDR3 runs to 16 residues. The CDR3 DNA reads TGTGCCAGCAGGGAATCAAGATCAGAGGGGTCTCAGGAGCAGTACTTC. This encodes CASRESRSEGSQEQYF.

CDR3 amino acids: CASSSTALSYEQYF. CDR3 coding DNA: TGTGCCAGCAGCTCAACCGCCCTCTCCTACGAGCAGTACTTC. The chain carries TRBV7-4 and TRBJ2-7; no clear D. The CDR3 runs to 14 residues. Germline V gene lookup returns CDR1 SGHVT and CDR2 SQSDAQ. V was shortened by 4 bases and J by 0 bases, with 10 bases between the two germline ends.

This clone is labeled as large. The chain uses TRBV28 and TRBJ1-1; a possible D gene is TRBD1 (5 bases). V gave up 5 bases and J gave up 4 bases, with 8 bases separating them. The CDR3 extends over 12 amino acids. Germline CDR1 MDHEN, CDR2 SYDVKM. Written as DNA, the CDR3 is TGTGCCAGCAGTCGGGACGTCACTGAAGCTTTCTTT. Its protein is CASSRDVTEAFF.

The chain combines TRBV6-4 with TRBJ2-1, with TRBD2 identical over 7 bases. Germline CDR1 is MRHNA and CDR2 is SNTAGT. The CDR3 extends over 16 amino acids. J lost 0 bases, V lost 4 bases, and 6 bases had no gene match. The CDR3 nucleotides read TGTGCCAGCAGTGCCCTGGGGGAGGGCTCCTACAATGAGCAGTTCTTC. This gives the protein CASSALGEGSYNEQFF.

This sequence joins TRBV5-3 and TRBJ2-1, with 13 bases matching TRBD2. TRBV5-3 falls under the ORF class, with uncertain function. This CDR3 region has 20 residues. The trim removed 2 bases at V and 4 bases at J, leaving 15 bases unmatched. The CDR3 sequence is CARSLLAGGPTGVQYNEQFF. The DNA of the CDR3 is TGTGCCAGAAGCTTACTAGCGGGAGGGCCCACTGGCGTCCAATACAATGAGCAGTTCTTC.

Only a few counts were recorded for this clone. The V call is TRBV7-2, the J call TRBJ2-3, with D hard to call. CDR3 length: 14 amino acids. Germline V gene sequence: CDR1 SGHTA, CDR2 FQGNSA. Trimming removed 3 bases from V and 4 bases from J, with 11 bases in between. CDR3 protein: CASSFGPTPDTQYF. The CDR3 nucleotides are TGTGCCAGCAGCTTCGGACCTACGCCAGATACGCAGTATTTT.

This clone was observed at least ten times. The sample carries other DNA sequences with the same CDR3. The genes are TRBV4-1 and TRBJ1-5; D is possibly TRBD1 (5 bases). CDR3 length: 15 amino acids. Germline CDR1 reads MGHRA; CDR2 reads YSYEKL. V dropped 0 bases and J dropped 1 base, with 7 bases sitting between them. The CDR3 loop reads CASSQDQGSNQPQHF. Here the CDR3 DNA reads TGCGCCAGCAGCCAAGATCAGGGAAGCAATCAGCCCCAGCATTTT.

This chain joins TRBV5-6 and TRBJ2-5; D perhaps matches TRBD2 (6 bases). The length of the CDR3 is 17 residues. V lost 3 bases and J lost 5, with 23 bases in between. The V gene's germline CDR1 is SGHDT and CDR2 YYEEEE. The CDR3 here is CASSWERAGPFGETQYF. Written as DNA, the CDR3 is TGTGCCAGCAGCTGGGAAAGAGCGGGCCCCTTCGGGGAGACCCAGTACTTC.

The chain uses TRBV19 and TRBJ2-2, with D possibly matching TRBD2 (6 bases). Trimming cost V 3 bases and J 0 bases, with 14 bases left between them. The CDR3 contains 17 residues. Looked up from germline, CDR1 is LNHDA and CDR2 is SQIVND (reference sequence). The CDR3 loop reads CASSMNKRDSNTGELFF. The CDR3 nucleotides read TGTGCCAGTAGTATGAATAAGAGGGACTCGAACACCGGGGAGCTGTTTTTT.

At least ten counts were recorded for this clone. This chain links TRBV25-1 with TRBJ2-1; the match to TRBD2 covers 10 bases. CDR1 MGHDK and CDR2 SYGVNS come from the germline V gene. The CDR3 covers 17 residues. The V and J ends lost 0 bases and 4 bases, in that order; junction bases with no gene match: 6. CDR3 coding DNA: TGTGCCAGCAGTGAATACAACGGGACTAGCGCGTACAATGAGCAGTTCTTC. The encoded protein is CASSEYNGTSAYNEQFF.

The chain employs TRBV7-8 and TRBJ2-5, with TRBD2 matching 9 bases. The ends lost 5 bases at V and 1 base at J; junction bases unmatched: 14. The CDR3 length is 18 residues. The germline gives CDR1 SGHVS, CDR2 FQNEAQ. CDR3 nucleotide sequence: TGTGCCAGCAGCCCTTGGCGGAGGCTAGCGGGAACCCAAGAGACCCAGTACTTC. Translated, it gives CASSPWRRLAGTQETQYF.

This clone was seen just once. V usage is TRBV7-8 and J usage is TRBJ2-7, with D perhaps assigned TRBD1 or TRBD2 (5 bases each). The length of the CDR3 is 16 residues. CDR1 is SGHVS and CDR2 is FQNEAQ in the germline V gene. With 5 bases removed from V and 0 bases from J, the gap between germline ends came to 17 bases. The CDR3 here is CASSPSFGTASYEQYF. The DNA for the CDR3 is TGTGCCAGCAGCCCCAGTTTCGGGACCGCCTCCTACGAGCAGTACTTC.

This chain uses TRBV2 with TRBJ2-5, with 7 bases aligning to TRBD2. The CDR3 sequence is 15 residues long. V lost 1 base and J lost 2; bases outside the gene matches: 4. Per the germline V gene, CDR1 is SNHLY and CDR2 is FYNNEI. The CDR3 DNA sequence: TGTGCCAGCAGTGAAGAGCGGGAACCTCAAGAGACCCAGTACTTC. This gives the protein CASSEEREPQETQYF.

The chain carries TRBV6-1 and TRBJ1-1; D is possibly TRBD1 (6 bases). CDR1 and CDR2 from the germline V gene are MNHNS and SASEGT. This CDR3 spans 13 amino acids. V was cut by 5 bases and J by 2 bases, with 9 bases left in between. The CDR3 region is CASSTDSNTEAFF. In DNA, the CDR3 is TGTGCCAGCAGTACGGACAGTAACACTGAAGCTTTCTTT.

The V call is TRBV7-6, the J call TRBJ2-2; D not certain. This CDR3 spans 14 amino acids. V was shortened by 7 bases and J by 1 base, with 10 bases between the two germline ends. Germline CDR1 reads SGHVS; CDR2 reads FNYEAQ. The CDR3 bases are TGTGCCAGCACCAGGACCGAGAACACCGGGGAGCTGTTTTTT. As protein: CASTRTENTGELFF.

V is TRBV5-8 and J is TRBJ2-5; D call uncertain. V was pared by 0 bases and J by 8 bases, with 5 bases between. The CDR3 is 11 residues long. The germline CDR1 and CDR2 sequences are SGHTS and YDEGEE. CDR3 protein: CASSLVSTQYF. For the CDR3, the DNA is TGTGCCAGCAGCTTGGTTTCAACCCAGTACTTC. Based on the CDR3 plus reference TRBV5-8 and TRBJ2-5, the full variable domain is EAGVTQSPTHLIKTRGQQATLRCSPISGHTSVYWYQQALGLGLQFLLWYDEGEERNRGNFPPRFSGRQFPNYSSELNVNALELEDSALYLCASSLVSTQYFGPGTRLLVL.

The V and J genes are TRBV5-1 and TRBJ2-1; D is uncertain. The V end was cut by 0 bases, the J end by 2 bases, with 9 bases between. The CDR3 extends over 15 amino acids. The germline V gene encodes CDR1 SGHRS and CDR2 YFSETQ. CDR3 nucleotides: TGCGCCAGCAGCTTGGTGGGGTTTACCTACAATGAGCAGTTCTTC. Its protein product is CASSLVGFTYNEQFF.

This chain joins TRBV15 and TRBJ2-1; D might be TRBD1 (6 bases). Germline V gene sequence: CDR1 LNHNV, CDR2 YYDKDF (reference sequence). V lost 2 bases and J lost 7, with 15 bases in between. This CDR3 contains 15 residues. This chain's CDR3 is CATSRRHGGGNEQFF. CDR3 DNA sequence: TGTGCCACCAGCAGAAGGCATGGGGGCGGGAATGAGCAGTTCTTC. The full variable domain, rest sourced from reference TRBV15 and TRBJ2-1, is DAMVIQNPRYQVTQFGKPVTLSCSQTLNHNVMYWYQQKSSQAPKLLFHYYDKDFNNEADTPDNFQSRRPNTSFCFLDIRSPGLGDTAMYLCATSRRHGGGNEQFFGPGTRLTVL.

The chain employs TRBV5-4 and TRBJ2-7; TRBD1 matches 8 bases. Trimming at V came to 2 bases and at J to 1 base, leaving 5 bases not matched to a gene. This CDR3 region has 15 residues. Germline V CDR1 and CDR2: SGHNT, YYREEE (reference sequence). The CDR3 region is CASSFPGQGSYEQYF. The CDR3 nucleotides read TGTGCCAGCAGCTTTCCTGGACAGGGATCCTACGAGCAGTACTTC.

V and J are TRBV7-7 and TRBJ2-2, with D unresolved. This CDR3 contains 13 residues. Germline V gives CDR1 SSHAT, CDR2 FNYEAQ (reference sequence). The germline V and J ends were trimmed by 6 bases and 1 base, with 6 bases remaining between them. The CDR3 loop reads CASSRRNTGELFF. The DNA for the CDR3 is TGTGCCAGCAGTCGAAGGAACACCGGGGAGCTGTTTTTT.

The V call is TRBV28, the J call TRBJ2-1, with D perhaps matching TRBD1 or TRBD2 (7 bases each). Germline assignment: CDR1 MDHEN and CDR2 SYDVKM. The CDR3 has 18 amino acids. V was pared by 5 bases and J by 3 bases, with 23 bases between. CDR3 protein: CASSLNRGREAFYNEQFF. The CDR3 nucleotides are TGTGCCAGCAGTCTCAACAGGGGCCGGGAGGCCTTCTACAATGAGCAGTTCTTC.

The CDR3 spells CAWSVGLGKNIQYF. In DNA form, the CDR3 reads TGTGCCTGGAGTGTAGGTCTTGGTAAAAACATTCAGTACTTC. The chain combines TRBV30 with TRBJ2-4; no firm D call. CDR1 and CDR2 from the germline V gene are GTSNPN and SVGIG (reference sequence). V was pared by 0 bases and J by 4 bases, with 10 bases between. CDR3 length: 14 residues.

This clone appeared once. This chain joins TRBV7-2 and TRBJ2-3; D is ambiguous. Germline lookup yields CDR1 SGHTA and CDR2 FQGNSA. The CDR3 is made up of 13 amino acids. V lost 1 base to trimming and J lost 6 bases, with 8 bases between them. As DNA, the CDR3 is TGTGCCAGCAGCTTAGTGTCCGGTGATACGCAGTATTTT. This sequence encodes CASSLVSGDTQYF.

This clone appeared a few times. V usage is TRBV10-2 and J usage is TRBJ2-1; perhaps TRBD1 as D (5 bases). The ends were cut back, 3 bases at V and 12 bases at J, with 12 bases in the middle. The germline CDR1 and CDR2 sequences are WSHSY and SAAADI. The CDR3 is made up of 12 amino acids. CDR3 loop: CASSEGYQGQFF. In DNA, the CDR3 is TGCGCCAGCAGTGAAGGCTACCAGGGGCAGTTCTTC.